Described below is a single T cell receptor beta chain sequence and its context. V was cut by 1 base and J by 0 bases, with 12 bases left in between. Germline loops: CDR1 SEHNR, CDR2 FQNEAQ (reference sequence). The CDR3 is made up of 17 amino acids. In making TCR beta libraries, quantitative 5'-RACE with molecular barcodes was used. TCRdb recomputed calls from the 5' RACE reads with MiXCR, one row per CDR3 protein. The table lists about 350,000 distinct CDR3 sequences, more than 20% of them singletons. This sample was taken from a study of CD8 T cells in ankylosing spondylitis. This TCR derives from a male donor with ankylosing spondylitis or in good health (not recorded which). The genes are TRBV7-9 and TRBJ2-2; D perhaps matches TRBD2 (6 bases). Sequenced: blood, either unsorted or a sorted T cell fraction (not recorded which). The CDR3 DNA follows: TGTGCCAGCAGCTTAGGTGCTCCTAGCGCGAACACCGGGGAGCTGTTTTTT. Translating it yields CASSLGAPSANTGELFF.